This TCR beta chain comes out of a study of response to subunit inactivated influenza vaccine. CDR1 and CDR2 (germline): SGHTA, FQGNSA. This CDR3 spans 14 amino acids. V was pared by 5 bases and J by 7 bases, with 17 bases between. In TCRdb, the RT-PCR reads were re-called with MiXCR into one record per CDR3 protein. This table has roughly 550,000 distinct CDR3 sequences, under 30% appearing once. These data were likewise used in another study, on T cells expressing NK-cell markers. This second study notes: With UMIs, 5'RACE template switching was used to make TCR beta cDNA. Among the eight sequenced donors, seven tested HCMV-seropositive and one tested seronegative.

V and J are TRBV7-2 and TRBJ2-5; unclear D gene. This sequence originates from a man aged 45-65 years who received an inactivated influenza vaccine. The material sequenced was CD4+ T cells sorted from PBMCs, taken roughly 13 days after vaccination. CDR3 sequence (DNA): TGTGCCAGCAGCCCCCCCGGGCTCGGTTCGACCCAGTACTTC. It is translated as CASSPPGLGSTQYF.